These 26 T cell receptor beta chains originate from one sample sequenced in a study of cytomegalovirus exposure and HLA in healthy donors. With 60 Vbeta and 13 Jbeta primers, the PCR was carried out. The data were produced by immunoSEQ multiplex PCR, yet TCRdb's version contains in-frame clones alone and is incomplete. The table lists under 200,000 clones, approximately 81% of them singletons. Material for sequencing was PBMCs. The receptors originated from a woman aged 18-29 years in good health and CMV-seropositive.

The CDR3 region is CASSLSRSDTQYF. The CDR3 bases are TGTGCCAGCAGTTTATCGAGATCGGATACGCAGTATTTT. This rearrangement joins TRBV27 to TRBJ2-3; D unresolved. Trimming took 0 bases from V and 6 from J, leaving 7 bases between them. CDR3 size: 13 residues. Germline V lookup: CDR1 MNHEY, CDR2 SMNVEV (reference sequence).

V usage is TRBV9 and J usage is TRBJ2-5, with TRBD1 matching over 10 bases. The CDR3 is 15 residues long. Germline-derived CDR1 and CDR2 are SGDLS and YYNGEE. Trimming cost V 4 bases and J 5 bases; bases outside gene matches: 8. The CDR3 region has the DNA TGTGCCAGCAGCCCAAGGACAGGGGGAGGGGAGACCCAGTACTTC. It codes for CASSPRTGGGETQYF. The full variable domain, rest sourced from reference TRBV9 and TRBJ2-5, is DSGVTQTPKHLITATGQRVTLRCSPRSGDLSVYWYQQSLDQGLQFLIQYYNGEERAKGNILERFSAQQFPDLHSELNLSSLELGDSALYFCASSPRTGGGETQYFGPGTRLLVL.

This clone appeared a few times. The CDR3 DNA follows: TGTGCCAGCAGCTTAATGAGGGAGGCCACTGAAGCTTTCTTT. This codes for CASSLMREATEAFF. The chain uses TRBV11-3 and TRBJ1-1; D gene unclear. The CDR3 is 14 residues long. CDR1 and CDR2 from the germline V gene are SGHNT and YENEEA. The germline V and J ends were trimmed by 2 bases and 4 bases, with 11 bases remaining between them.

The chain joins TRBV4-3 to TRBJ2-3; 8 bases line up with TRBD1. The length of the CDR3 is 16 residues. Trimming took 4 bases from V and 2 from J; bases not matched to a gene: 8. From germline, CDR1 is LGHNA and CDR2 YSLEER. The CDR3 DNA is TGCGCCAGCAGCCCCCAGGGGGCGACTTACACAGATACGCAGTATTTT. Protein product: CASSPQGATYTDTQYF.

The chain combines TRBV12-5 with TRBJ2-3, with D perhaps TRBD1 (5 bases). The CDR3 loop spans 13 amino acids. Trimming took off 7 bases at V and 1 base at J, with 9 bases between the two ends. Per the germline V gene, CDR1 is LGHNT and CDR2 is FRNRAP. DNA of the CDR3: TGTGCTAGTGCCCAAGGGGGCACAGATACGCAGTATTTT. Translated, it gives CASAQGGTDTQYF.

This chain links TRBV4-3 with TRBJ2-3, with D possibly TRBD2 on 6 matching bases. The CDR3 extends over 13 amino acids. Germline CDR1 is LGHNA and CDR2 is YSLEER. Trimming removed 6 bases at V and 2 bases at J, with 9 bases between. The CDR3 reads CASRGLLTDTQYF. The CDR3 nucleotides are TGCGCCAGCAGGGGACTTCTCACAGATACGCAGTATTTT.

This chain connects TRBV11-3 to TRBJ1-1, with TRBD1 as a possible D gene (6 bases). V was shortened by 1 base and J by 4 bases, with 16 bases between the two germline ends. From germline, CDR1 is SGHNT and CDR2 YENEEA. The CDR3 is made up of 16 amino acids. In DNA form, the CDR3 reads TGTGCCAGCAGCTTAGGATTGGGGGGGCTGGGCACTGAAGCTTTCTTT. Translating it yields CASSLGLGGLGTEAFF.

The CDR3 nucleotides read TGTGCCAGCAGTTCCCCGGGGGACTACGAGCAGTACTTC. Its translation is CASSSPGDYEQYF. V usage is TRBV28 and J usage is TRBJ2-7, with D possibly TRBD2 on 6 matching bases. Looked up from germline, CDR1 is MDHEN and CDR2 is SYDVKM. V was cut by 4 bases and J by 3 bases, with 10 bases left in between. The CDR3 contains 13 residues.

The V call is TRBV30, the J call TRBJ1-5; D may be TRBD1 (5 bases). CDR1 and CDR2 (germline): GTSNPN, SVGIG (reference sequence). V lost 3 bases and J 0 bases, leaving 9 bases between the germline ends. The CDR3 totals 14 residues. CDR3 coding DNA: TGTGCCTGGAGGGTGCAGGGTAGCAATCAGCCCCAGCATTTT. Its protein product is CAWRVQGSNQPQHF.

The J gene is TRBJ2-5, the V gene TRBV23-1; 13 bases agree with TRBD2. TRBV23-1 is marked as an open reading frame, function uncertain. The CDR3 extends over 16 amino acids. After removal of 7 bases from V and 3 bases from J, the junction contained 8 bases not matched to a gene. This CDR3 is CASMPTGTSGKETQYF. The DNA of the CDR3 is TGCGCCAGCATGCCTACCGGGACTAGCGGGAAAGAGACCCAGTACTTC.

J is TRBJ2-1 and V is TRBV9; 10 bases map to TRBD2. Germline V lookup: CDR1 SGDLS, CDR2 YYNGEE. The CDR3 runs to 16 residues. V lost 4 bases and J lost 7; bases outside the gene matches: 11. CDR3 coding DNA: TGTGCCAGCAGCATCCGAGCGGGGGGGCACCCGAATGAGCAGTTCTTC. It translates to CASSIRAGGHPNEQFF.

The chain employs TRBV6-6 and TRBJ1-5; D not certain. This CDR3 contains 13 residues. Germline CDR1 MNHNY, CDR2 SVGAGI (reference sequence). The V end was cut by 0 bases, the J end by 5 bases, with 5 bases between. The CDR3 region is CASSYSTDQPQHF. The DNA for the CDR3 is TGTGCCAGCAGTTACTCAACTGATCAGCCCCAGCATTTT.

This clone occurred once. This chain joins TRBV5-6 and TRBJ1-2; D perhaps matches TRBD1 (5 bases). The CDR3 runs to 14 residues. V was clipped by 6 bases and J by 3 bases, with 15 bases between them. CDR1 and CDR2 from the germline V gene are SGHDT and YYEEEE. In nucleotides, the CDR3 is TGTGCCAGCACCCCGCAAGGGGTCTACTATGGCTACACCTTC. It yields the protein CASTPQGVYYGYTF.

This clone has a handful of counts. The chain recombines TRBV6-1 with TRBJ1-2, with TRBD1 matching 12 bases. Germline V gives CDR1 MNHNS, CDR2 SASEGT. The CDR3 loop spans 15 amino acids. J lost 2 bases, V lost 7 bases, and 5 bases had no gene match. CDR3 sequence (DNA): TGTGCCAGCAAAGCCGGGACAGGGGGCAACTATGGCTACACCTTC. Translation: CASKAGTGGNYGYTF.

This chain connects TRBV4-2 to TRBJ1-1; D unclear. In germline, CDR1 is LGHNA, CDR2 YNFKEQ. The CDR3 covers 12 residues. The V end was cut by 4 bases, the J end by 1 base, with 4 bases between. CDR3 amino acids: CASSRQNTEAFF. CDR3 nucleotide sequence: TGTGCCAGCAGCCGACAGAACACTGAAGCTTTCTTT.

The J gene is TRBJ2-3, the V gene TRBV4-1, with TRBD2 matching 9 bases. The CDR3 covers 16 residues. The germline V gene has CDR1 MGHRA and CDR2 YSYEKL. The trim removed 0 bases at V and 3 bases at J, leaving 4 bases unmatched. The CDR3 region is CASSQDGAGGTDTQYF. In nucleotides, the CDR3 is TGCGCCAGCAGCCAAGATGGGGCGGGGGGGACAGATACGCAGTATTTT.

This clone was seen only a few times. CDR3 nucleotide sequence: TGTGCCAGCAGCCACAGGGGCCAGGGCACTGAAGCTTTCTTT. Its translation is CASSHRGQGTEAFF. The V gene is TRBV14, the J gene TRBJ1-1; possibly TRBD1 for D (6 bases). Looked up from germline, CDR1 is SGHDN and CDR2 is FVKESK. The V end was cut by 3 bases, the J end by 4 bases, with 12 bases between. This CDR3 is 14 amino acids long.

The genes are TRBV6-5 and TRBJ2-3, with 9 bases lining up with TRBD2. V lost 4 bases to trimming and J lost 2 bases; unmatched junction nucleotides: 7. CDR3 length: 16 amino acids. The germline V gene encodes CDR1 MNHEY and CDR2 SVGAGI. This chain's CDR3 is CASSSGTSPDTDTQYF. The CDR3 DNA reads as TGTGCCAGCAGTTCCGGGACTAGCCCGGACACAGATACGCAGTATTTT.

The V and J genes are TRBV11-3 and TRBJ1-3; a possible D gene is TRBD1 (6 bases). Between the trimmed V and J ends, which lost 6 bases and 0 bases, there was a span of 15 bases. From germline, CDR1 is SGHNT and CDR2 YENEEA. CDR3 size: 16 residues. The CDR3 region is CASRPRQATSGNTIYF. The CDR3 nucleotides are TGTGCCAGCAGACCCCGACAGGCGACCTCTGGAAACACCATATATTTT.

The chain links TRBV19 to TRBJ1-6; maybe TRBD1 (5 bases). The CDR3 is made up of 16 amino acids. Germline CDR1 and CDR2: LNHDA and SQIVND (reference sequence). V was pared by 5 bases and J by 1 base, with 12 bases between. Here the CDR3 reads CASSPSAGSYNSPLHF. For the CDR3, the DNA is TGTGCCAGTAGTCCCTCCGCAGGGTCCTATAATTCACCCCTCCACTTT.

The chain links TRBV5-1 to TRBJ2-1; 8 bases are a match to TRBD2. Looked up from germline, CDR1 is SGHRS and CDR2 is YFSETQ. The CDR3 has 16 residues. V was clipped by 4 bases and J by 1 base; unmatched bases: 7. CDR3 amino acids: CASSLDASGSYNEQFF. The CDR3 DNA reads TGCGCCAGCAGCCTGGACGCTAGCGGGTCCTACAATGAGCAGTTCTTC.

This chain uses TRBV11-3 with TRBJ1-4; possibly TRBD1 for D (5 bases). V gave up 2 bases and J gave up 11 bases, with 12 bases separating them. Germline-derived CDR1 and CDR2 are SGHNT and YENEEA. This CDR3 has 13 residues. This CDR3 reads CASSLRGGGKLFF. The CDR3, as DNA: TGTGCCAGCAGCTTACGCGGGGGAGGGAAACTGTTTTTT.

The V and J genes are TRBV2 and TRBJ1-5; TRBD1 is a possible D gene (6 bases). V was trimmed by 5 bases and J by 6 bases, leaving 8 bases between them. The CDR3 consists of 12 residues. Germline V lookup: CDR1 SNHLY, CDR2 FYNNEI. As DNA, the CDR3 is TGTGCCAGCAGTACAGGGAGTCAGCCCCAGCATTTT. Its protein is CASSTGSQPQHF.

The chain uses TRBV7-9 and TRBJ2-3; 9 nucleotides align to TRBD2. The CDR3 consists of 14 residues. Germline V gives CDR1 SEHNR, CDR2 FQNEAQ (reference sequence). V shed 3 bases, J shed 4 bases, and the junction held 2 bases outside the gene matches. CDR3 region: CASSFSGGADTQYF. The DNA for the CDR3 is TGTGCCAGCAGCTTTAGCGGGGGTGCAGATACGCAGTATTTT. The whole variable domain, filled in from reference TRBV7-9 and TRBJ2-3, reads DTGVSQNPRHKITKRGQNVTFRCDPISEHNRLYWYRQTLGQGPEFLTYFQNEAQLEKSRLLSDRFSAERPKGSFSTLEIQRTEQGDSAMYLCASSFSGGADTQYFGPGTRLTVL.

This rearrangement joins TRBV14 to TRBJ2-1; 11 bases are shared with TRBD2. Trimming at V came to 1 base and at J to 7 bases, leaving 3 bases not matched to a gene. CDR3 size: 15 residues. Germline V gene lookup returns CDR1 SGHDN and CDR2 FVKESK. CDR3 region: CASSQALAGGNEQFF. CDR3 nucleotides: TGTGCCAGCAGCCAAGCGCTAGCGGGGGGTAATGAGCAGTTCTTC.

CDR3 in DNA: TGTGCCAGCAGCCCCGGGCGGGGCCAAGAGACCCAGTACTTC. It codes for CASSPGRGQETQYF. The chain recombines TRBV7-2 with TRBJ2-5, with D maybe TRBD2 (6 bases). Trimming shortened V by 5 bases and J by 1 base, and 11 bases separated the two germline ends. Germline V gives CDR1 SGHTA, CDR2 FQGNSA. CDR3 length: 14 residues.